Listed here are 26 T cell receptor beta chains from one sample, sequenced in a study of cytomegalovirus exposure and HLA in healthy donors. The PCR ran on 60 Vbeta and 13 Jbeta primers. TCRdb's table, derived via immunoSEQ multiplex PCR, lists solely in-frame clones and lacks some. The repertoire holds over 90,000 clones, with roughly 79% as singletons. The sequenced sample was PBMCs. These receptors were collected from a man aged 50 to 60 in good health and CMV-seropositive.

The chain joins TRBV5-1 to TRBJ2-2; possibly TRBD2 for D (6 bases). The V and J ends lost 4 bases and 7 bases respectively, with 11 bases between them. Germline loops: CDR1 SGHRS, CDR2 YFSETQ. This CDR3 is built from 13 residues. CDR3 DNA: TGCGCCAGCAGCGAAGGGAGGAACGGGGAGCTGTTTTTT. The encoded protein is CASSEGRNGELFF.

The chain is built from TRBV7-6 and TRBJ1-4; 7 bases are a match to TRBD1. V dropped 5 bases and J dropped 8; count of bases not matched to a gene: 11. This CDR3 contains 15 residues. The germline V gene has CDR1 SGHVS and CDR2 FNYEAQ. CDR3 bases: TGTGCCAGCAGCCAACGGACAGGTAGCTTAGAAAAACTGTTTTTT. It specifies CASSQRTGSLEKLFF. The complete variable domain, with remaining parts taken from reference TRBV7-6 and TRBJ1-4, reads GAGVSQSPRYKVTKRGQDVALRCDPISGHVSLYWYRQALGQGPEFLTYFNYEAQQDKSGLPNDRFSAERPEGSISTLTIQRTEQRDSAMYRCASSQRTGSLEKLFFGSGTQLSVL.

This clone was seen a single time. V and J are TRBV7-2 and TRBJ2-5; D is uncertain. The CDR3 is 12 amino acids. Germline V gene data show CDR1 as SGHTA and CDR2 as FQGNSA. V was cut by 3 bases and J by 2 bases, with 4 bases left in between. The CDR3 bases are TGTGCCAGCAGCTTCAGACAAGAGACCCAGTACTTC. Translated, it gives CASSFRQETQYF.

CDR3 loop: CASSLGAGVNEQFF. The DNA of the CDR3 is TGTGCCAGCAGCTTAGGTGCGGGAGTCAATGAGCAGTTCTTC. This chain links TRBV11-3 with TRBJ2-1; TRBD2 agrees at 7 bases. Germline CDR1 is SGHNT and CDR2 is YENEEA. The CDR3 sequence is 14 residues long. The V and J ends lost 1 base and 6 bases, in that order; junction bases with no gene match: 3. Full variable domain (outside the CDR3, taken from reference TRBV11-3 and TRBJ2-1): EAGVVQSPRYKIIEKKQPVAFWCNPISGHNTLYWYLQNLGQGPELLIRYENEEAVDDSQLPKDRFSAERLKGVDSTLKIQPAELGDSAVYLCASSLGAGVNEQFFGPGTRLTVL.

The J gene is TRBJ2-3, the V gene TRBV2; 7 positions match TRBD2. V gave up 5 bases and J gave up 0 bases; unmatched junction bases: 5. The germline V gene encodes CDR1 SNHLY and CDR2 FYNNEI. The CDR3 length is 15 residues. In DNA form, the CDR3 reads TGTGCCAGCAGTATAAAAGCGGGAAGCACAGATACGCAGTATTTT. Protein product: CASSIKAGSTDTQYF.

This chain connects TRBV7-3 to TRBJ2-2; 11 positions agree with TRBD1. The germline CDR1 and CDR2 sequences are SGHTA and FQGTGA. The CDR3 has 15 residues. The junction had 3 bases not matched to a gene; V was cut back by 2 bases and J by 7 bases. The CDR3 DNA sequence: TGTGCCAGCAGCTTAGCGGGACAGGGGGGCGGGGAGCTGTTTTTT. Amino acids: CASSLAGQGGGELFF.

The rearrangement links TRBV4-2 to TRBJ1-1; D is perhaps TRBD1 (5 bases). This CDR3 contains 14 residues. V lost 1 base to trimming and J lost 0 bases, with 6 bases between them. Germline lookup yields CDR1 LGHNA and CDR2 YNFKEQ. In nucleotides, the CDR3 is TGTGCCAGCAGCCAAGGACAGCTGAACACTGAAGCTTTCTTT. Translation gives CASSQGQLNTEAFF.

The chain links TRBV5-1 to TRBJ2-5, with 8 bases that match TRBD1. Germline CDR1 is SGHRS and CDR2 is YFSETQ. The V segment lost 1 base and the J segment 6 bases; nucleotides outside the gene matches: 8. The CDR3 spans 15 residues. This chain's CDR3 is CASSLMGQGAKTQYF. The DNA for the CDR3 is TGCGCCAGCAGCTTGATGGGTCAGGGGGCAAAGACCCAGTACTTC. The full variable domain, in which reference TRBV5-1 and TRBJ2-5 provide the parts outside the CDR3, is KAGVTQTPRYLIKTRGQQVTLSCSPISGHRSVSWYQQTPGQGLQFLFEYFSETQRNKGNFPGRFSGRQFSNSRSEMNVSTLELGDSALYLCASSLMGQGAKTQYFGPGTRLLVL.

This chain joins TRBV9 and TRBJ2-7; TRBD2 matches 12 bases. V was pared by 0 bases and J by 2 bases, with 9 bases of the junction left unmatched. Per the germline V gene, CDR1 is SGDLS and CDR2 is YYNGEE. The CDR3 is 18 residues long. This CDR3 reads CASSVGPSGRAFTYEQYF. Written as DNA, the CDR3 is TGTGCCAGCAGCGTAGGTCCTAGCGGGAGGGCCTTTACCTACGAGCAGTACTTC.

This chain links TRBV12-1 with TRBJ2-7; the table's D call, TRBD2, has no DNA check behind it. TRBV12-1 has pseudogene status. This CDR3 is 16 amino acids long. Written as DNA, the CDR3 is TGTGCCAGCAGCCCCACCACCTTAACTAGCGGCTACGAGCAGTACTTC. Its protein is CASSPTTLTSGYEQYF.

The chain combines TRBV6-5 with TRBJ2-7; D unclear. The germline CDR1 and CDR2 sequences are MNHEY and SVGAGI. With 0 bases removed from V and 0 bases from J, the gap between germline ends came to 12 bases. This CDR3 spans 16 amino acids. The CDR3 loop reads CASSYSVSSSSYEQYF. The CDR3 DNA reads TGTGCCAGCAGTTACTCCGTTAGTAGTAGCTCCTACGAGCAGTACTTC.

The J gene is TRBJ2-5, the V gene TRBV5-5; 7 bases agree with TRBD2. The ends lost 3 bases at V and 5 bases at J; junction bases unmatched: 7. This CDR3 contains 14 residues. Germline V CDR1 and CDR2: SGHKS, YYEKEE (reference sequence). As DNA, the CDR3 is TGTGCCAGCAGCTCTAGCTTCGGGGGGGAGACCCAGTACTTC. Encoded protein: CASSSSFGGETQYF.

The rearrangement joins TRBV19 to TRBJ1-1, with D perhaps matching TRBD1 (6 bases). Trimming stripped 6 bases from V and 0 bases from J, with 11 bases between. Germline V gives CDR1 LNHDA, CDR2 SQIVND (reference sequence). The CDR3 runs to 14 residues. The CDR3 DNA sequence: TGTGCCAGTAGCCCCACAGGGATGAACACTGAAGCTTTCTTT. It specifies CASSPTGMNTEAFF.

This chain uses TRBV28 with TRBJ2-5; 9 positions agree with TRBD1. Germline CDR1 reads MDHEN; CDR2 reads SYDVKM. The J segment lost 4 bases and the V segment lost 5 bases, leaving 5 bases of the junction unmatched. CDR3 length equals 14 residues. CDR3 sequence reads: CASSPGTGRETQYF. CDR3 bases: TGTGCCAGCAGTCCAGGGACAGGGCGAGAGACCCAGTACTTC.

The rearrangement uses TRBV14 and TRBJ2-7; weak D call: TRBD2 (5 bases). With 6 bases removed from V and 4 bases from J, the gap between germline ends came to 7 bases. Germline V gene lookup returns CDR1 SGHDN and CDR2 FVKESK. The CDR3 sequence is 11 residues long. CDR3 in DNA: TGTGCCAGCAGGCCGGGGTACGAGCAGTACTTC. This gives the protein CASRPGYEQYF.

The V call is TRBV2, the J call TRBJ2-2; 7 positions match TRBD2. With 6 bases clipped from V and 7 bases from J, the junction kept 11 bases outside the gene matches. Germline values: CDR1 SNHLY, CDR2 FYNNEI. This CDR3 comprises 15 residues. The CDR3 sequence: CASSFRREMGGELFF. The CDR3 coding sequence is TGTGCCAGCAGCTTCCGGCGGGAGATGGGCGGGGAGCTGTTTTTT.

The V call is TRBV6-1, the J call TRBJ2-3, with 11 nucleotides matching TRBD2. Germline V gene lookup returns CDR1 MNHNS and CDR2 SASEGT. The V gene end was trimmed by 0 bases and the J gene end by 5 bases; junction bases not matched to a gene: 13. This CDR3 comprises 19 residues. Here the CDR3 DNA reads TGTGCCAGCAGTGAAGCGGCACTAAATAGCGGGAGGGCCATAGATACGCAGTATTTT. Its protein product is CASSEAALNSGRAIDTQYF.

This chain links TRBV5-6 with TRBJ2-2, with D perhaps matching TRBD1 (6 bases). Germline V gene lookup returns CDR1 SGHDT and CDR2 YYEEEE. V shed 7 bases and J shed 6 bases, with 16 bases lying between them. The CDR3 sequence is 14 residues long. CDR3 sequence: CASQLQGWAGELFF. CDR3 coding DNA: TGTGCCAGCCAACTACAGGGATGGGCCGGGGAGCTGTTTTTT.

This sequence joins TRBV7-9 and TRBJ2-1; D possibly corresponds to TRBD1 (6 bases). V dropped 4 bases and J dropped 2 bases, with 12 bases sitting between them. The length of the CDR3 is 15 residues. Germline assignment: CDR1 SEHNR and CDR2 FQNEAQ (reference sequence). The CDR3 spells CASSSLDRTYNEQFF. CDR3 coding DNA: TGTGCCAGCAGCTCCCTTGACAGGACCTACAATGAGCAGTTCTTC.

The chain carries TRBV19 and TRBJ2-7; 7 nucleotides agree with TRBD2. V lost 11 bases to trimming and J lost 5 bases; unmatched junction nucleotides: 9. Germline V CDR1 and CDR2: LNHDA, SQIVND (reference sequence). The CDR3 has 12 amino acids. The CDR3 loop is CASRDYGNEQYF. CDR3 bases: TGTGCCTCTAGGGACTATGGGAACGAGCAGTACTTC.

In DNA, the CDR3 is TGTGCCAGCAAAGGGCAGGGATTCAATCAGCCCCAGCATTTT. It translates to CASKGQGFNQPQHF. The chain uses TRBV2 and TRBJ1-5; D may be TRBD1 (5 bases). V lost 7 bases to trimming and J lost 3 bases, with 13 bases between them. The CDR3 length is 14 residues. Per the germline V gene, CDR1 is SNHLY and CDR2 is FYNNEI.

This chain links TRBV11-2 with TRBJ2-6, with 8 nucleotides matching TRBD1. With 5 bases clipped from V and 4 bases from J, the junction kept 7 bases outside the gene matches. Germline V gene data show CDR1 as SGHAT and CDR2 as FQNNGV. The CDR3 is made up of 16 amino acids. This chain's CDR3 is CASSRKTGAGANVLTF. In nucleotides, the CDR3 is TGTGCCAGCAGCCGAAAGACAGGGGCCGGGGCCAACGTCCTGACTTTC.

This chain links TRBV27 with TRBJ2-5, with TRBD2 matching over 12 bases. CDR1 and CDR2 from the germline V gene are MNHEY and SMNVEV (reference sequence). The CDR3 loop spans 18 amino acids. V lost 5 bases and J lost 0; bases outside the gene matches: 10. For the CDR3, the DNA is TGTGCCAGCAGTATACGGGGAACTAGCGGGAGGTACCAAGAGACCCAGTACTTC. Encoded protein: CASSIRGTSGRYQETQYF.

The chain links TRBV7-9 to TRBJ2-7; 9 bases map to TRBD2. This CDR3 has 15 amino acids. Germline-derived CDR1 and CDR2 are SEHNR and FQNEAQ (reference sequence). V was clipped by 5 bases and J by 1 base; unmatched bases: 6. CDR3 residues: CASSISGRKSYEQYF. CDR3 coding DNA: TGTGCCAGCAGCATTAGCGGGAGAAAGTCCTACGAGCAGTACTTC.

The J gene is TRBJ2-1, the V gene TRBV7-2; 9 bases agree with TRBD2. The CDR3 is made up of 15 amino acids. CDR1 SGHTA and CDR2 FQGNSA come from the germline V gene. The V gene end was trimmed by 4 bases and the J gene end by 10 bases; junction bases not matched to a gene: 11. The CDR3 DNA reads as TGTGCCAGCAGCTCAAGACTAGCGGACACGTTGGAGCAGTTCTTC. It codes for CASSSRLADTLEQFF.

CDR3 in DNA: TGTGCCAGCACACCTAGGGAGGGGGCCGGGGAGCTGTTTTTT. Protein product: CASTPREGAGELFF. The chain has TRBV2 and TRBJ2-2; D may be TRBD2 (7 bases). Per the germline V gene, CDR1 is SNHLY and CDR2 is FYNNEI. CDR3 length: 14 residues. V was trimmed by 7 bases and J by 6 bases, leaving 15 bases between them.